Below, 32 T cell receptor beta chains from the same sample are listed, as sequenced in a study of OX40 agonist ivuxolimab in advanced cancers. Only in-frame clones appear in the TCRdb table, and some are missing; sequencing was by immunoSEQ multiplex PCR. The sample lists fewer than 40,000 clones; about 80% were seen once. The sequencing here drew on CD4+ or CD8+ T cells sorted from blood, taken in a trial of the OX40 agonist ivuxolimab. The receptor set was obtained from an adult with an advanced solid tumor such as melanoma, head and neck, liver or kidney cancer.

This rearrangement joins TRBV30 to TRBJ1-6, with a weak D call TRBD1 (5 bases). The CDR3 contains 12 residues. Germline V gives CDR1 GTSNPN, CDR2 SVGIG (reference sequence). With 0 bases removed from V and 19 bases from J, the gap between germline ends came to 16 bases. As DNA, the CDR3 is TGTGCCTGGAGTGTACCTGGAGGGACGGCTCACTTT. It yields the protein CAWSVPGGTAHF.

V gene TRBV7-7 combines with J gene TRBJ2-1, with 8 positions matching TRBD2. Germline CDR1 SSHAT, CDR2 FNYEAQ (reference sequence). The CDR3 contains 15 residues. V was pared by 5 bases and J by 3 bases, with 6 bases of the junction left unmatched. In DNA, the CDR3 is TGTGCCAGCAGCGCCGGGGGGGCCAGCTACAATGAGCAGTTCTTC. Residues: CASSAGGASYNEQFF.

This sequence joins TRBV12-5 and TRBJ2-7; 9 bases align to TRBD1. CDR3 size: 12 residues. The junction had 5 bases not matched to a gene; V was cut back by 5 bases and J by 9 bases. Germline assignment: CDR1 LGHNT and CDR2 FRNRAP. The CDR3 sequence: CASGGTGRVQYF. Written as DNA, the CDR3 is TGTGCTAGTGGTGGGACAGGGAGGGTGCAGTACTTC.

This CDR3 is CASSLRWGPGNQPQHF. CDR3 nucleotide sequence: TGTGCCAGCAGCTTAAGATGGGGGCCTGGCAATCAGCCCCAGCATTTT. The J gene is TRBJ1-5, the V gene TRBV11-3, with D possibly being TRBD1 (6 bases). Trimming took 2 bases from V and 2 from J, leaving 13 bases between them. The CDR3 is 16 amino acids. The germline CDR1 and CDR2 sequences are SGHNT and YENEEA.

This chain uses TRBV5-4 with TRBJ2-7, with D perhaps TRBD1 (6 bases). Germline-derived CDR1 and CDR2 are SGHNT and YYREEE (reference sequence). The length of the CDR3 is 16 residues. Trimming took 4 bases from V and 0 from J, leaving 17 bases between them. CDR3 nucleotide sequence: TGTGCCAGCAGCCAAGACCCGGCACAGGGCTCCTACGAGCAGTACTTC. Amino acid sequence: CASSQDPAQGSYEQYF. The variable domain in full, completed from reference TRBV5-4 and TRBJ2-7, reads ETGVTQSPTHLIKTRGQQVTLRCSSQSGHNTVSWYQQALGQGPQFIFQYYREEENGRGNFPPRFSGLQFPNYSSELNVNALELDDSALYLCASSQDPAQGSYEQYFGPGTRLTVT.

The chain has TRBV5-1 and TRBJ2-4, with 12 bases lining up with TRBD2. V was clipped by 0 bases and J by 14 bases; unmatched bases: 21. This CDR3 region has 19 residues. Germline loops: CDR1 SGHRS, CDR2 YFSETQ. The CDR3 spells CASSLGGLAGTKHSVRKYF. DNA of the CDR3: TGCGCCAGCAGCTTGGGAGGACTAGCGGGGACAAAACATTCAGTACGAAAGTACTTC.

This clone has just one count. The V gene is TRBV6-5, the J gene TRBJ2-7; D is perhaps TRBD1 or TRBD2 (6 bases each). Germline V lookup: CDR1 MNHEY, CDR2 SVGAGI. V was shortened by 7 bases and J by 1 base, with 14 bases between the two germline ends. CDR3 length: 14 residues. The CDR3 DNA follows: TGTGCCAGCAAGCTGGGGGGACAATCCTACGAGCAGTACGTC. Translated, it gives CASKLGGQSYEQYV.

The chain uses TRBV14 and TRBJ2-7; possibly TRBD1 for D (6 bases). CDR1 is SGHDN and CDR2 is FVKESK in the germline V gene. CDR3 length equals 15 residues. The V and J ends lost 1 base and 4 bases respectively, with 14 bases between them. The DNA for the CDR3 is TGTGCCAGCAGCCAAGGCGCAGGGGTTTCTTACGAGCAGTACTTC. Translating it yields CASSQGAGVSYEQYF. Full variable domain (missing parts from reference TRBV14 and TRBJ2-7): EAGVTQFPSHSVIEKGQTVTLRCDPISGHDNLYWYRRVMGKEIKFLLHFVKESKQDESGMPNNRFLAERTGGTYSTLKVQPAELEDSGVYFCASSQGAGVSYEQYFGPGTRLTVT.

This chain joins TRBV5-1 and TRBJ2-7, with TRBD2 matching 10 bases. J gave up 7 bases and V 7 bases, and 11 bases lay outside the gene matches. Germline V gene lookup returns CDR1 SGHRS and CDR2 YFSETQ. The CDR3 runs 14 residues. The CDR3 DNA reads as TGCGCCAGCCGGGTGCTAGCGGGGGTGGGTGAGCAGTACTTC. The encoded protein is CASRVLAGVGEQYF.

This clone has a single count. This chain joins TRBV5-1 and TRBJ1-2; weak D call: TRBD1 (5 bases). The V end was cut by 2 bases, the J end by 1 base, with 12 bases between. The CDR3 is 15 amino acids. Germline-derived CDR1 and CDR2 are SGHRS and YFSETQ. The CDR3 is CASSLVQGGNYGYTF. The CDR3 DNA follows: TGCGCCAGCAGCTTAGTGCAGGGAGGTAACTATGGCTACACCTTC.

The CDR3 is CASSDRTNAFF. As DNA, the CDR3 is TGTGCCAGCAGTGACAGGACCAACGCTTTCTTT. The chain has TRBV2 and TRBJ1-1; D gene ambiguous. The V gene's germline CDR1 is SNHLY and CDR2 FYNNEI. Trimming took off 3 bases at V and 11 bases at J, with 10 bases between the two ends. This CDR3 comprises 11 residues.

This clone was picked up a small number of times. This sequence joins TRBV6-5 and TRBJ1-2; D is unclear. This CDR3 spans 12 amino acids. V was cut by 4 bases and J by 4 bases, with 7 bases left in between. From germline, CDR1 is MNHEY and CDR2 SVGAGI. Written as DNA, the CDR3 is TGTGCCAGCAGTTCGGGAATCTATGGCTACACCTTC. Its protein product is CASSSGIYGYTF.

The chain is built from TRBV27 and TRBJ1-1; D is uncertain. The ends were cut back, 7 bases at V and 0 bases at J, with 15 bases in the middle. Germline CDR1 is MNHEY and CDR2 is SMNVEV (reference sequence). The CDR3 totals 15 residues. The CDR3 sequence: CASNTYGSMNTEAFF. DNA of the CDR3: TGTGCCAGCAACACATACGGGAGCATGAACACTGAAGCTTTCTTT.

V gene TRBV6-5 combines with J gene TRBJ1-1; D gene ambiguous. Trimming left V 6 bases short and J 4 bases short, with 9 bases between. Germline CDR1 reads MNHEY; CDR2 reads SVGAGI. The CDR3 has 12 residues. The CDR3 coding sequence is TGTGCCAGCAGCTTAGTGGTCACTGAAGCTTTCTTT. Translation gives CASSLVVTEAFF.

The chain combines TRBV5-1 with TRBJ1-4; 7 positions match TRBD1. The germline gives CDR1 SGHRS, CDR2 YFSETQ. CDR3 length: 15 amino acids. V was pared by 5 bases and J by 4 bases, with 8 bases of the junction left unmatched. The CDR3 DNA reads TGCGCCAGCAGAGTTCAGGGGGACCTTAATGAAAAACTGTTTTTT. Translated, it gives CASRVQGDLNEKLFF.

The chain uses TRBV5-1 and TRBJ1-1; D perhaps matches TRBD1 (5 bases). V lost 0 bases and J 6 bases, leaving 18 bases between the germline ends. CDR1 and CDR2 from the germline V gene are SGHRS and YFSETQ. The CDR3 loop spans 16 amino acids. CDR3 in amino acids: CASSLDQGRSSSEAFF. DNA of the CDR3: TGCGCCAGCAGCTTGGATCAGGGACGAAGTTCTTCTGAAGCTTTCTTT.

J is TRBJ1-3 and V is TRBV19; D gene uncertain. CDR1 and CDR2 (germline): LNHDA, SQIVND (reference sequence). The CDR3 runs 17 residues. Trimming stripped 2 bases from V and 0 bases from J, with 14 bases between. The CDR3 here is CASSIPQARSSGNTIYF. CDR3 bases: TGTGCCAGTAGTATACCCCAAGCAAGAAGCTCTGGAAACACCATATATTTT.

This sequence joins TRBV30 and TRBJ1-5, with a possible D match to TRBD1 (5 bases). V lost 0 bases, J lost 10 bases, and 16 bases lay in between. Germline V CDR1 and CDR2: GTSNPN, SVGIG (reference sequence). The CDR3 has 14 residues. The CDR3 here is CAWSVRGTAGPQHF. DNA for the CDR3: TGTGCCTGGAGTGTACGGGGGACCGCCGGCCCCCAGCATTTT. The variable domain in full, with the rest retrieved from reference TRBV30 and TRBJ1-5, is SQTIHQWPATLVQPVGSPLSLECTVEGTSNPNLYWYRQAAGRGLQLLFYSVGIGQISSEVPQNLSASRPQDRQFILSSKKLLLSDSGFYLCAWSVRGTAGPQHFGDGTRLSIL.

This clone has just a few counts. This chain uses TRBV11-2 with TRBJ1-6; D ambiguous. The CDR3 length is 15 residues. Germline-derived CDR1 and CDR2 are SGHAT and FQNNGV. V lost 5 bases, J lost 3 bases, and 11 bases lay in between. This CDR3 reads CASSKTTNYNSPLHF. The CDR3 DNA reads TGTGCCAGCAGCAAGACCACAAACTATAATTCACCCCTCCACTTT.

The chain combines TRBV5-1 with TRBJ1-5; D uncertain. The CDR3 contains 13 residues. Germline CDR1 and CDR2: SGHRS and YFSETQ. Trimming left V 4 bases short and J 6 bases short, with 11 bases between. In nucleotides, the CDR3 is TGCGCCAGCAGCCCTACCAGTGGTCAGCCCCAGCATTTT. This codes for CASSPTSGQPQHF.

The J gene is TRBJ2-5, the V gene TRBV18, with a weak D call TRBD1 (5 bases). The CDR3 covers 15 residues. Between the trimmed V and J ends, which lost 3 bases and 0 bases, there was a span of 11 bases. CDR1 and CDR2 from the germline V gene are KGHSH and LQKENI. The CDR3 nucleotides read TGTGCCAGCTCACCCGCGACAGCCCACCAAGAGACCCAGTACTTC. It specifies CASSPATAHQETQYF.

The V call is TRBV18, the J call TRBJ1-1; D might be TRBD1 (5 bases). This CDR3 spans 14 amino acids. Trimming removed 3 bases at V and 1 base at J, with 9 bases between. Per the germline V gene, CDR1 is KGHSH and CDR2 is LQKENI. CDR3 nucleotide sequence: TGTGCCAGCTCACCTGACAGCCGGAACACTGAAGCTTTCTTT. Amino acids: CASSPDSRNTEAFF.

This sequence joins TRBV30 and TRBJ1-4; 7 bases line up with TRBD1. V trimming: 6 bases; J trimming: 5 bases; junction bases outside the gene matches: 6. The CDR3 extends over 13 amino acids. Germline assignment: CDR1 GTSNPN and CDR2 SVGIG (reference sequence). Here the CDR3 reads CACSGTDNEKLFF. The CDR3 coding sequence is TGTGCCTGTTCCGGGACAGACAATGAAAAACTGTTTTTT. Supplemented by reference TRBV30 and TRBJ1-4, the full variable domain reads SQTIHQWPATLVQPVGSPLSLECTVEGTSNPNLYWYRQAAGRGLQLLFYSVGIGQISSEVPQNLSASRPQDRQFILSSKKLLLSDSGFYLCACSGTDNEKLFFGSGTQLSVL.

This clone was counted only a few times. The chain is built from TRBV10-2 and TRBJ2-2; 8 bases map to TRBD2. V shed 7 bases, J shed 1 base, and the junction held 8 bases outside the gene matches. This CDR3 spans 16 amino acids. Per the germline V gene, CDR1 is WSHSY and CDR2 is SAAADI. The CDR3 spells CASNPGTSGNTGELFF. The CDR3 DNA follows: TGCGCCAGCAATCCCGGTACTAGCGGGAACACCGGGGAGCTGTTTTTT.

This clone was seen only once. The genes are TRBV4-1 and TRBJ2-7, with D possibly TRBD2 on 5 matching bases. The CDR3 extends over 13 amino acids. The V end was cut by 0 bases, the J end by 7 bases, with 10 bases between. The germline CDR1 and CDR2 sequences are MGHRA and YSYEKL. The CDR3 here is CASSQDHGREQYF. As DNA, the CDR3 is TGCGCCAGCAGCCAAGATCATGGGAGAGAGCAGTACTTC.

This clone turned up a few times. The chain has TRBV6-1 and TRBJ1-5, with D uncertain. The CDR3 covers 13 residues. V was clipped by 8 bases and J by 7 bases, with 15 bases between them. Germline CDR1 MNHNS, CDR2 SASEGT. The CDR3 spells CASHGEGDQPQHF. The CDR3 DNA reads TGTGCCAGCCACGGGGAGGGAGACCAGCCCCAGCATTTT.

This chain's CDR3 is CASSNTGGAGTDTQYF. CDR3 bases: TGTGCCAGCAGCAACACAGGGGGCGCGGGCACAGATACGCAGTATTTT. This chain uses TRBV9 with TRBJ2-3; TRBD1 agrees at 9 bases. Germline CDR1 reads SGDLS; CDR2 reads YYNGEE. The CDR3 contains 16 residues. V lost 4 bases, J lost 1 base, and 7 bases stayed unmatched.

This clone was seen more than once but under ten times. CDR3 nucleotide sequence: TGTGCCAGCAGTTTATTAGGGGTACTCTACGAGCAGTACTTC. Protein product: CASSLLGVLYEQYF. The chain combines TRBV28 with TRBJ2-7; a weak D match, TRBD1 (5 bases). Germline V lookup: CDR1 MDHEN, CDR2 SYDVKM. The CDR3 spans 14 residues. The V and J ends lost 1 base and 3 bases respectively, with 10 bases between them.

The chain recombines TRBV5-1 with TRBJ2-3; maybe TRBD1 (6 bases). V was cut by 0 bases and J by 14 bases, with 10 bases left in between. CDR3 length: 11 amino acids. CDR1 and CDR2 from the germline V gene are SGHRS and YFSETQ. In DNA, the CDR3 is TGCGCCAGCAGCTTGGGACAGGTCACGTATTTT. Residues: CASSLGQVTYF.

This clone appeared once. This chain connects TRBV12-5 to TRBJ2-7, with D uncertain. From germline, CDR1 is LGHNT and CDR2 FRNRAP. Trimming pared 3 bases from V and 7 bases from J, leaving 19 bases between. This CDR3 has 15 amino acids. The DNA of the CDR3 is TGTGCTAGTGGTTTTCCAGGCGTCCACCTGAGGGAGCAGTACGTC. Translating gives CASGFPGVHLREQYV.

This CDR3 reads CASSVAGMNTGELFF. The DNA for the CDR3 is TGTGCCAGCAGCGTAGCAGGGATGAACACCGGGGAGCTGTTTTTT. The V gene is TRBV9, the J gene TRBJ2-2, with D perhaps TRBD1 (5 bases). This CDR3 spans 15 amino acids. CDR1 is SGDLS and CDR2 is YYNGEE in the germline V gene. V was shortened by 0 bases and J by 1 base, with 7 bases between the two germline ends.

The V gene is TRBV19, the J gene TRBJ2-7, with D hard to call. V gave up 4 bases and J gave up 6 bases, with 13 bases separating them. Germline V CDR1 and CDR2: LNHDA, SQIVND (reference sequence). The CDR3 totals 13 residues. For the CDR3, the DNA is TGTGCCAGTAGTACCGAAATTACGGCCGAGCAGTACGTC. Its translation is CASSTEITAEQYV.